The following is a TCR beta chain sequence with its context. Its antigen remains unidentified. This record belongs to a study of radiation and T cells in renal cell carcinoma. Time point denoted: blood 4 weeks post-SBRT, at nephrectomy. Treatment of the sample: 15 Gy SBRT to primary tumor, nephrectomy 4 weeks later. Nephrectomy followed 15 Gy stereotactic body radiation by 4 weeks. The tumor was a clear cell renal cell carcinoma. The repertoire was sequenced with immunoSEQ multiplex PCR; TCRdb's copy has only in-frame clones and lacks some. The sample records just under 150,000 clones, 70% to 90% being singletons. CDR3 size: 11 residues. V gave up 5 bases and J gave up 6 bases, with 7 bases separating them. Looked up from germline, CDR1 is SGHTA and CDR2 is FQGNSA. Study-level findings and limits: From baseline, blood top tumor clonotypes peaked at 2 weeks post-radiation.

The clonotype comes from a woman aged 45-60 years with renal cell carcinoma. The chain joins TRBV7-2 to TRBJ1-1; D not resolved. The sample was blood, taken from a patient whose treatment included radiotherapy and nephrectomy. In DNA form, the CDR3 reads TGTGCCAGCAGCCCGGTAGCTGAAGCTTTCTTT. Its translation is CASSPVAEAFF.